The 9 T cell receptor beta chains below come from one sample, sequenced in a study of blood T cell repertoires in COVID-19. Clones were read by immunoSEQ multiplex PCR, and TCRdb kept only the in-frame ones, dropping some. There are approximately 300,000 clones in the sample; more than 85% occur only once, and about 4.6% lies in the top ten. The sample consisted of peripheral blood. Source of these receptors: a man in his forties with acute or convalescent COVID-19.

This sequence joins TRBV7-9 and TRBJ2-7; D is possibly TRBD2 (6 bases). CDR3 length: 11 amino acids. The germline V and J ends were trimmed by 6 bases and 7 bases, with 10 bases remaining between them. Germline lookup yields CDR1 SEHNR and CDR2 FQNEAQ (reference sequence). The CDR3 is CASREGREQYF. The DNA of the CDR3 is TGTGCCAGCAGAGAGGGGAGGGAGCAGTACTTC. The full variable domain, in which reference TRBV7-9 and TRBJ2-7 provide the parts outside the CDR3, is DTGVSQNPRHKITKRGQNVTFRCDPISEHNRLYWYRQTLGQGPEFLTYFQNEAQLEKSRLLSDRFSAERPKGSFSTLEIQRTEQGDSAMYLCASREGREQYFGPGTRLTVT.

The chain has TRBV30 and TRBJ2-7, with 8 nucleotides matching TRBD1. CDR3 size: 14 residues. Germline CDR1 GTSNPN, CDR2 SVGIG (reference sequence). V lost 2 bases and J lost 9; bases outside the gene matches: 12. The CDR3 sequence: CAWSTPLTGAGQYF. The CDR3 DNA follows: TGTGCCTGGAGTACTCCGCTGACAGGGGCCGGGCAGTACTTC.

This clone has just one count. The chain joins TRBV2 to TRBJ1-1; TRBD1 agrees at 7 bases. The CDR3 extends over 14 amino acids. The germline V gene has CDR1 SNHLY and CDR2 FYNNEI. J gave up 10 bases and V 6 bases, and 14 bases lay outside the gene matches. DNA for the CDR3: TGTGCCAGCAGCGATGGTAACAGGGGCCCCCCAGCTTTCTTT. Its translation: CASSDGNRGPPAFF.

The chain combines TRBV10-3 with TRBJ2-5; TRBD1 matches at 12 bases. V dropped 6 bases and J dropped 5; count of bases not matched to a gene: 4. The CDR3 runs to 14 residues. In germline, CDR1 is ENHRY, CDR2 SYGVKD. In nucleotides, the CDR3 is TGTGCCATCAGGGGGACAGGGGGCACCGAGACCCAGTACTTC. Its translation is CAIRGTGGTETQYF.

The V and J genes are TRBV7-2 and TRBJ1-5; a possible D gene is TRBD1 (5 bases). CDR1 is SGHTA and CDR2 is FQGNSA in the germline V gene. The V end lost 1 base, the J end lost 4 bases, and 11 bases lay between the germline ends. CDR3 length equals 15 residues. The CDR3: CASSLVAGVNQPQHF. For the CDR3, the DNA is TGTGCCAGCAGCTTAGTAGCGGGGGTAAATCAGCCCCAGCATTTT.

The V call is TRBV2, the J call TRBJ2-2; D unclear. The CDR3 runs 14 residues. Looked up from germline, CDR1 is SNHLY and CDR2 is FYNNEI. Between the trimmed V and J ends, which lost 7 bases and 5 bases, there was a span of 14 bases. CDR3 sequence reads: CASKLRFLTGELFF. CDR3 sequence (DNA): TGTGCCAGCAAGTTACGGTTTTTGACCGGGGAGCTGTTTTTT.

Of note for this clone: A junction end diverges from the germline sequence, so it may reflect a read error. The CDR3: CASRDINRDYGYTF. DNA for the CDR3: TGCGCGAGCAGGGACATCAATAGGGACTATGGCTACACCTTC. This rearrangement joins TRBV10-1 to TRBJ1-2; tentative D call: TRBD1 (6 bases). Germline values: CDR1 WNHNN, CDR2 SYGVQD (reference sequence). The CDR3 extends over 14 amino acids.

The J gene is TRBJ1-6, the V gene TRBV19; D may be TRBD1 (5 bases). V lost 1 base to trimming and J lost 7 bases, with 17 bases between them. The CDR3 covers 17 residues. The germline gives CDR1 LNHDA, CDR2 SQIVND (reference sequence). CDR3: CASSIGGGLPGNSPLHF. CDR3 bases: TGTGCCAGTAGTATAGGCGGGGGACTCCCTGGGAATTCACCCCTCCACTTT.

The V and J genes are TRBV6-6 and TRBJ2-3, with TRBD2 as a possible D gene (7 bases). Trimming pared 11 bases from V and 3 bases from J, leaving 18 bases between. The CDR3 length is 14 residues. Looked up from germline, CDR1 is MNHNY and CDR2 is SVGAGI (reference sequence). This CDR3 is CALRKGGSTDTQYF. Here the CDR3 DNA reads TGTGCCCTCCGGAAGGGGGGGTCGACAGATACGCAGTATTTT.